This entry concerns a single T cell receptor (beta chain). The source of the sample is a study of blood T cell repertoires in COVID-19. Study overall: Material from acute and convalescent COVID-19 was sourced from the United States, Italy and Spain. T cells, B-cell-depleted T cells, or PBMCs provided the cDNA or gDNA that served as material.

As processed by the authors: For nucleated cells, counts were estimated from reference gene primer amplification. Data came from immunoSEQ multiplex PCR; TCRdb stores just in-frame clones and leaves some out. V and J calls and clone size are copied from that table; D and trimming were computed from the DNA. The sample gives 200,000 to 300,000 clones, about 81% of which show up once; under 15% is in the top ten. Germline CDR1 and CDR2: SGDLS and YYNGEE. This CDR3 is 14 amino acids long. Between the trimmed V and J ends, which lost 0 bases and 7 bases, there was a span of 13 bases. The sequencing sample was made of peripheral blood. This TCR came from a woman aged 55 to 70 with active or convalescent COVID-19. The genes are TRBV9 and TRBJ1-2; D might be TRBD1 (5 bases). The CDR3 bases are TGTGCCAGCAGCGTAGGCCTCTCGGGGGGTGGCTACACCTTC. Its translation is CASSVGLSGGGYTF. The entire variable domain, with the rest obtained from reference TRBV9 and TRBJ1-2, is as follows: DSGVTQTPKHLITATGQRVTLRCSPRSGDLSVYWYQQSLDQGLQFLIQYYNGEERAKGNILERFSAQQFPDLHSELNLSSLELGDSALYFCASSVGLSGGGYTFGSGTRLTVV.